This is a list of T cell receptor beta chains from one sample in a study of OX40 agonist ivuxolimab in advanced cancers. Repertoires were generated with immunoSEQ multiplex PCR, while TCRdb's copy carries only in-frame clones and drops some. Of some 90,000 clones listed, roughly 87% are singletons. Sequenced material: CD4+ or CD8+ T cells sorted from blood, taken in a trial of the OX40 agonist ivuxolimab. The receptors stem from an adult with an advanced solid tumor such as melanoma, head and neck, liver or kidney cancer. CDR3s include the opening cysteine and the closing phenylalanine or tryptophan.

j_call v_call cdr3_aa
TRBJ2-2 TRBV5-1 CASRAGTTGTGELFF
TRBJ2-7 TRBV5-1 CASSPGTGRTYEQYF
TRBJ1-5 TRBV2 CASNGRNQPQHF
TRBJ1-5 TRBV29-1 CSAGTRNQPQHF
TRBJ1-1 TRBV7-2 CASSLSGGDRGPNTEAFF
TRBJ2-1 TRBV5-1 CASSPGPEKYNEQFF
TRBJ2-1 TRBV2 CASTRFIAAGDNEQFF
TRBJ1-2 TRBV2 CASSEEGGTYYGYTF
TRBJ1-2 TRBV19 CASSIDPGRAGYGYTF
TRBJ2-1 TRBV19 CASSIRGTYNEQFF
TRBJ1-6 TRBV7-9 CASSLDRWASPLHF
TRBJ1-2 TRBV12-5 CASGLVYGYTF
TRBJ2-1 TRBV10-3 CAISESTLSRDRGFDEQFF
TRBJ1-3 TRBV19 CASSTRSTGFGVGNGNTIYF
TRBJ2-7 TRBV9 CASSVAAGTDYEQYF
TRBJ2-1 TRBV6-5 CASSYSGYNEQFF
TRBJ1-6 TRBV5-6 CASSWQTGLSSYNSPLHF
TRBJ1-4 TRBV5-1 CASSLSGRDTPEKLFF
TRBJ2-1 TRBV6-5 CASSYFGTSGDNEQFF
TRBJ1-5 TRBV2 CASRPTFQTPQHF
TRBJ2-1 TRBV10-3 CAISLLERGAYNEQFF
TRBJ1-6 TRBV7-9 CASSFGTSSPLHF
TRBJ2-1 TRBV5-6 CASSDAGTPFF
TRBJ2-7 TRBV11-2 CASSLWGTGSYEQYF
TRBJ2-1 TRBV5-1 CASSPGQGAPNEQFF
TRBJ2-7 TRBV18 CASSPQDYSYEQYF
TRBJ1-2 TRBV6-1 CASSETSPGGIGYGYTF
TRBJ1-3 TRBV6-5 CASRGTGGLGTIYF
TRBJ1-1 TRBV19 CATWDSNTEAFF
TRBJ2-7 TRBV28 CASIEREGSYEQYF
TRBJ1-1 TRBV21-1 CASSKPRGGTLLNTEAFF
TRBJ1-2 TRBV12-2 CASRLLDTGSWGCESGYTF
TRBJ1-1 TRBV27 CASSHLWDRLNTEAFF
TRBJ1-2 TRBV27 CASSLLGQANYGYTF
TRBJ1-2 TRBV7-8 CASSSKRVWGYTF
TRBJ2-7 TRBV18 CASSPWTDYEQYF
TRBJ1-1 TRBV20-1 CSLPLYTEAFF
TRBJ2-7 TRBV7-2 CASSSGTGVNYEQYF
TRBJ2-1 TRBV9 CASSVRGNLDEQFF
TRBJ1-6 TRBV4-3 CASSQDPGGGTGNSPLHF
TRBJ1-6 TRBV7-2 CASSPGQGSAYNSPLHF
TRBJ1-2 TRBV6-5 CASSYSPGGANYGYTF
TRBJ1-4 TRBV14 CASSQASGSANEKLFF
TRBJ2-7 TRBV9 CASSVTGKTGEQYF
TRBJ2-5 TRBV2 CASSGVRAQETQYF
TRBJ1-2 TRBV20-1 CSASMGAGYTF
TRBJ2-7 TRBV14 CASSQNYEQYF
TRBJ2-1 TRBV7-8 CASRRNRTILGNEQFF
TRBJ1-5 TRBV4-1 CASSQGPKGGSNQPQHF
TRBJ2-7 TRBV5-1 CASSLVQGYEQYF
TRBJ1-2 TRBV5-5 CASSLAARARNYGYTF
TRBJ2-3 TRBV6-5 CASSYSSRGVPDTQYF
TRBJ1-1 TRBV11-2 CASSLSGQRNTEAFF
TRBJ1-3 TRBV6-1 CASRIEDRAGNTIYF
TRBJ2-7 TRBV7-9 CASSQGQGRHEQYF
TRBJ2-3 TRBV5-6 CASSVRDRKTDTQYF
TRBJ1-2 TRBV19 CATGQQRTKGYTF